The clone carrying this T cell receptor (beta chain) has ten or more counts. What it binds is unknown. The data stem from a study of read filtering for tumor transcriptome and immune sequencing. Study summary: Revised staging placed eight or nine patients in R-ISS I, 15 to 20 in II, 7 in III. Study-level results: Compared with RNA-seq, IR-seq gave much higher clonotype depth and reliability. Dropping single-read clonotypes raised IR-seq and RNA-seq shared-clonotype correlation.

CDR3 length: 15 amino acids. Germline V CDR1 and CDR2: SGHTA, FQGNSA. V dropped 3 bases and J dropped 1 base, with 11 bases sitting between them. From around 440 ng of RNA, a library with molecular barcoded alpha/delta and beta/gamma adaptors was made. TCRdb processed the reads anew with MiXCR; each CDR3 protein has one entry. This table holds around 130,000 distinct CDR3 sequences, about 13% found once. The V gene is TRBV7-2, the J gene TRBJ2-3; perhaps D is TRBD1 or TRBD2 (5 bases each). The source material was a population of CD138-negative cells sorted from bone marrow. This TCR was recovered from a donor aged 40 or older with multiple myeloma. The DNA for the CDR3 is TGTGCCAGCAGCTTCCGGCAGGGACGCACAGATACGCAGTATTTT. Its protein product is CASSFRQGRTDTQYF.